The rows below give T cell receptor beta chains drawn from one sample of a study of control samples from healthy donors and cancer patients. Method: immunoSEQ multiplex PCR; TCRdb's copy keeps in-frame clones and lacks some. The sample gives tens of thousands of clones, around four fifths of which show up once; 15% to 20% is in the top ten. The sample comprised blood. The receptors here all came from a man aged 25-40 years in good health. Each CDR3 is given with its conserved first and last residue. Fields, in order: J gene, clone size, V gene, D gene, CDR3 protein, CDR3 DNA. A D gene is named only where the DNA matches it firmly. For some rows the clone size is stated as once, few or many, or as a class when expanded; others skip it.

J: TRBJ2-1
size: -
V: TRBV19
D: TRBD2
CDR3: CASRTGTSLDEQFF
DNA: TGTGCCAGTAGGACCGGGACTAGTTTAGATGAGCAGTTCTTC

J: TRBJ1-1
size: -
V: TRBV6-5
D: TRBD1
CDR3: CASSYSNRGAEAFF
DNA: TGTGCCAGCAGTTACTCAAACAGGGGGGCTGAAGCTTTCTTT

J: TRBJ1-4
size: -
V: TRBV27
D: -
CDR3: CASSKGRFNEKLFF
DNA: TGTGCCAGCAGCAAAGGAAGATTTAATGAAAAACTGTTTTTT

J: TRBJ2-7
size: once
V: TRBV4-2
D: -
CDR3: CASSQEGRGAYEQYF
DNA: TGTGCCAGCAGCCAAGAAGGAAGGGGGGCCTACGAGCAGTACTTC

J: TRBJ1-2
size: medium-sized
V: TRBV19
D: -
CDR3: CASSIRGGNYGYTF
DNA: TGTGCCAGTAGTATACGCGGAGGGAACTATGGCTACACCTTC

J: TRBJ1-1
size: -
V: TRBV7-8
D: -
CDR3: CASSLGPGRGTEAFF
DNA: TGTGCCAGCAGCTTAGGCCCGGGGCGAGGGACTGAAGCTTTCTTT

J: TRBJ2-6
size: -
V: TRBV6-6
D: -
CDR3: CASSTQRVSGANVLTF
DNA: TGTGCCAGCAGTACCCAGAGGGTCTCTGGGGCCAACGTCCTGACTTTC

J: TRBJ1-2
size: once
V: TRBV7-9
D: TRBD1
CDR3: CASSLGQGDYGYTF
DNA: TGTGCCAGCAGCTTAGGGCAGGGGGACTATGGCTACACCTTC

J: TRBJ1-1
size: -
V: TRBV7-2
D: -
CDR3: CASRYFRTMNTEAFF
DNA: TGTGCCAGCAGGTATTTCAGGACGATGAACACTGAAGCTTTCTTT

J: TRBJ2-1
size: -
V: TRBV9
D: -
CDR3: CASSASGQRFGYEQFF
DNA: TGTGCCAGCAGCGCCTCCGGACAGCGATTTGGGTATGAGCAGTTCTTC

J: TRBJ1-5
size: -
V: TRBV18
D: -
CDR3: CASSPAINQPQHF
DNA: TGTGCCAGCTCACCAGCCATCAATCAGCCCCAGCATTTT

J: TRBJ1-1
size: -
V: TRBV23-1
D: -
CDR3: CARGRPMNTEAFF
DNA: TGCGCCAGGGGACGACCCATGAACACTGAAGCTTTCTTT

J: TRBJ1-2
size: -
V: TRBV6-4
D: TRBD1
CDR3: CASSERTGRNYGYTF
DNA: TGTGCCAGCAGTGAAAGGACAGGGAGGAACTATGGCTACACCTTC

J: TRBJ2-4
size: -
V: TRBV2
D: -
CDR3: CASSDDVAKNIQYF
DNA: TGTGCCAGCAGTGATGACGTAGCCAAAAACATTCAGTACTTC

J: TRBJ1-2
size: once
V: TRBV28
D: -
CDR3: CASKEGRHGYTF
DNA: TGTGCCAGCAAAGAGGGGAGACATGGCTACACCTTC

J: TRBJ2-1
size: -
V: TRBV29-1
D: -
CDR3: CSLRPFSYNEQFF
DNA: TGCAGCCTAAGGCCTTTCTCCTACAATGAGCAGTTCTTC

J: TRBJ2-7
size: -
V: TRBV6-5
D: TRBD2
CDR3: CASSLDLAAGEQYF
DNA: TGTGCCAGCAGCCTAGACCTAGCGGCGGGGGAGCAGTACTTC

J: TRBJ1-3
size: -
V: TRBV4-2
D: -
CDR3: CASSQASGISGNTIYF
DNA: TGTGCCAGCAGCCAAGCCAGCGGGATCTCTGGAAACACCATATATTTT

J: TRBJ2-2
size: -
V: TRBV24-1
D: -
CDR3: CATSDTGPGELFF
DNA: TGTGCCACCAGTGATACAGGGCCCGGGGAGCTGTTTTTT

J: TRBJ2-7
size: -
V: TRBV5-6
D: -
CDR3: CASSLAIGSYEQYF
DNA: TGTGCCAGCAGCTTGGCAATAGGTAGTTACGAGCAGTACTTC

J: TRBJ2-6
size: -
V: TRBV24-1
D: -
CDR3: CATSDRLNSGANVLTF
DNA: TGTGCCACCAGTGACCGACTGAACTCTGGGGCCAACGTCCTGACTTTC

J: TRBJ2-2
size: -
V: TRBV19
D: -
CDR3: CASSVGLNTGELFF
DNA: TGTGCCAGTAGTGTCGGACTAAACACCGGGGAGCTGTTTTTT

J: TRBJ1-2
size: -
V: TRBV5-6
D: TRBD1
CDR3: CASSLSIRTGGHQLTF
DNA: TGTGCCAGCAGCTTGTCCATCCGGACAGGGGGCCATCAGCTCACCTTC

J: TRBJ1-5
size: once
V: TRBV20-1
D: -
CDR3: CSASRGSNQPQHF
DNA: TGCAGTGCTAGTCGGGGTAGCAATCAGCCCCAGCATTTT

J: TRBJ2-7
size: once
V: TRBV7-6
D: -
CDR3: CASSFTDSSYEQYF
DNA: TGTGCCAGCAGCTTCACTGACAGTTCCTACGAGCAGTACTTC

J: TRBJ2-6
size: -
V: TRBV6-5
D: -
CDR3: CASYGGSGANVLTF
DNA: TGTGCCAGCTACGGCGGCTCTGGGGCCAACGTCCTGACTTTC

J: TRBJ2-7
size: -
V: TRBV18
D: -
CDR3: CASSAAGDQQYF
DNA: TGTGCCAGCTCAGCGGCCGGGGACCAGCAGTACTTC

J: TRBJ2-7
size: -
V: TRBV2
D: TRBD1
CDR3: CASSEPSTGPYEQYF
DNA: TGTGCCAGCAGTGAACCGTCGACAGGGCCCTACGAGCAGTACTTC

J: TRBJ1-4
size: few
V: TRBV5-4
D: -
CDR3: CASSFGEFEKLFF
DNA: TGTGCCAGCAGCTTTGGAGAGTTTGAAAAACTGTTTTTT

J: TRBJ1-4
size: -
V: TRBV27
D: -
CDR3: CASSLNAGVEKLFF
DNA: TGCGCCAGCAGTTTAAACGCAGGGGTTGAAAAACTGTTTTTT

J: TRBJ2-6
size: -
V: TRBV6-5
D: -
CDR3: CASSPAGANVLTF
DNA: TGTGCCAGCAGTCCCGCTGGGGCCAACGTCCTGACTTTC

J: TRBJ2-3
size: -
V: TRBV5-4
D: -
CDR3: CASSLLVGGSSTDTQYF
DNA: TGTGCCAGCAGCTTGTTAGTGGGGGGCTCTAGCACAGATACGCAGTATTTT

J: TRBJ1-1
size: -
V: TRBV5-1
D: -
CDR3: CASSSGNIMNTEAFF
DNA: TGCGCCAGCAGCTCGGGAAACATCATGAACACTGAAGCTTTCTTT

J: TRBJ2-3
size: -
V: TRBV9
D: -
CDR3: CASSVPLGSGSTDTQYF
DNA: TGTGCCAGCAGCGTACCCCTCGGTAGCGGAAGCACAGATACGCAGTATTTT

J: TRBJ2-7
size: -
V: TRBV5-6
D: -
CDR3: CASSFQETYEQYF
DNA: TGTGCCAGCAGCTTTCAGGAGACCTACGAGCAGTACTTC

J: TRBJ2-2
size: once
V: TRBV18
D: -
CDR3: CASSVAHLENTGELFF
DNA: TGTGCCAGCTCAGTCGCCCACTTGGAGAACACCGGGGAGCTGTTTTTT

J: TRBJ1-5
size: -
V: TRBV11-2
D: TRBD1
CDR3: CASSQDRGGNQPQHF
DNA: TGTGCCAGCAGCCAGGACAGGGGAGGCAATCAGCCCCAGCATTTT

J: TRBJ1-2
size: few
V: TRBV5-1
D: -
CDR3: CASSLLTDSPYGYTF
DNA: TGCGCCAGCAGCTTGCTAACAGACAGCCCGTATGGCTACACCTTC

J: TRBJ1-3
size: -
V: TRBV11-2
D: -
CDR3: CASSFWTAPSAKYGNTIYF
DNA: TGTGCCAGCAGCTTCTGGACGGCCCCGTCCGCCAAGTATGGGAACACCATATATTTT

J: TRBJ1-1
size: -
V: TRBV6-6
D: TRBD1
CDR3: CASSYMGQGNTEAFF
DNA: TGTGCCAGCAGTTACATGGGACAGGGGAACACTGAAGCTTTCTTT

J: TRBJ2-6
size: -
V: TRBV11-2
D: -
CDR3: CASSLAGRVGSGANVLTF
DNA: TGTGCCAGCAGCTTGGCAGGGCGGGTTGGATCTGGGGCCAACGTCCTGACTTTC

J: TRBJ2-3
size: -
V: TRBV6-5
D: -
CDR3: CASRSKQTDTQYF
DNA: TGTGCCAGCAGGAGCAAACAGACAGATACGCAGTATTTT